Presented here are 29 T cell receptor beta chains from one specimen sequenced in a study of CD8 T cells in ankylosing spondylitis. In TCRdb, the 5' RACE reads were re-called with MiXCR into one record per CDR3 protein. The sample contains a few hundred thousand distinct CDR3 sequences, roughly a tenth of which appear only once. Sequencing was performed on blood, either unsorted or a sorted T cell fraction (not recorded which). Receptors originate from a male donor with ankylosing spondylitis or in good health (not recorded which).

This clonotype appeared many times. J is TRBJ1-3 and V is TRBV7-2; the D gene is possibly TRBD1 (6 bases). Between the trimmed V and J ends, which lost 8 bases and 0 bases, there was a span of 17 bases. Germline V lookup: CDR1 SGHTA, CDR2 FQGNSA. This CDR3 is 16 amino acids long. CDR3 bases: TGTGCCAGCGCCCTCCGGGGGGGGGCCTCTGGAAACACCATATATTTT. It translates to CASALRGGASGNTIYF. Combining the CDR3 with reference TRBV7-2 and TRBJ1-3 gives the whole variable domain GAGVSQSPSNKVTEKGKDVELRCDPISGHTALYWYRQSLGQGLEFLIYFQGNSAPDKSGLPSDRFSAERTGGSVSTLTIQRTQQEDSAVYLCASALRGGASGNTIYFGEGSWLTVV.

The sample holds a few counts of this clonotype. The V call is TRBV7-2, the J call TRBJ2-7, with TRBD2 matching 7 bases. V gave up 5 bases and J gave up 0 bases; unmatched junction bases: 7. This CDR3 has 15 amino acids. Germline CDR1 SGHTA, CDR2 FQGNSA. CDR3 region: CASSGISGLSYEQYF. In DNA, the CDR3 is TGTGCCAGCAGCGGCATTAGCGGGCTCTCCTACGAGCAGTACTTC.

In this sample, this clonotype turned up many times. The CDR3 coding sequence is TGTGCCAGCAGTTACCCCGGAAGTTCGAGCTATGGCTACACCTTC. Translated: CASSYPGSSSYGYTF. This rearrangement joins TRBV6-2 or TRBV6-3 to TRBJ1-2; no clear D gene. Germline lookup yields CDR1 MNHEY and CDR2 SVGEGT. The CDR3 covers 15 residues. V was cut by 2 bases and J by 4 bases, with 14 bases left in between.

A note on this clonotype: A clone one base away is much larger, so this may be a read error. The genes are TRBV20-1 and TRBJ2-6, with D possibly TRBD1 on 5 matching bases. From germline, CDR1 is DFQATT and CDR2 SNEGSKA (reference sequence). The CDR3 is 15 amino acids. In DNA, the CDR3 is TGCAGTGTTGGAACAGGCCACTCTGGGGCCAACGTCCTGAGTTTC. It yields the protein CSVGTGHSGANVLSF.

The rearrangement joins TRBV7-9 to TRBJ2-1, with unresolved D. The CDR3 spans 12 residues. Germline CDR1 SEHNR, CDR2 FQNEAQ (reference sequence). V was clipped by 0 bases and J by 8 bases, with 5 bases between them. The CDR3 DNA follows: TGTGCCAGCAGCTTAGCTCTCCATGAGCAGTTCTTC. Protein sequence: CASSLALHEQFF. Full variable domain (remainder filled in from reference TRBV7-9 and TRBJ2-1): DTGVSQNPRHKITKRGQNVTFRCDPISEHNRLYWYRQTLGQGPEFLTYFQNEAQLEKSRLLSDRFSAERPKGSFSTLEIQRTEQGDSAMYLCASSLALHEQFFGPGTRLTVL.

The chain couples TRBV15 to TRBJ1-4, with D maybe TRBD1 (5 bases). V lost 3 bases and J 7 bases, leaving 12 bases between the germline ends. The CDR3 is 14 residues long. CDR1 and CDR2 from the germline V gene are LNHNV and YYDKDF (reference sequence). CDR3 nucleotides: TGTGCCACCAGCAGGGATACCGGGGGTGAAAAACTGTTTTTT. Translated: CATSRDTGGEKLFF.

This clonotype was recorded at least ten times. The J gene is TRBJ2-7, the V gene TRBV5-1; 10 bases fit TRBD1. In germline, CDR1 is SGHRS, CDR2 YFSETQ. CDR3 length: 14 amino acids. V dropped 2 bases and J dropped 5; count of bases not matched to a gene: 4. The CDR3 sequence is CASSFRQGANEQYF. DNA for the CDR3: TGCGCCAGCAGCTTCCGACAGGGGGCAAACGAGCAGTACTTC.

Concerning this clonotype: A junction end diverges from the germline sequence, so it may reflect a read error. The CDR3 coding sequence is TGTGCCAGCAGCGAAGCCCCCTTCTACGAGCAGTGCTTC. Translated: CASSEAPFYEQCF. The genes are TRBV3-1 and TRBJ2-7; D is undetermined. CDR1 and CDR2 (germline): LGHDT, YNNKEL (reference sequence). The CDR3 loop spans 13 amino acids.

This clonotype was seen ten or more times. V gene TRBV20-1 combines with J gene TRBJ1-5, with a weak D call TRBD1 (5 bases). Per germline, CDR1 DFQATT and CDR2 SNEGSKA (reference sequence). Trimming took off 0 bases at V and 2 bases at J, with 8 bases between the two ends. This CDR3 spans 14 amino acids. For the CDR3, the DNA is TGCAGTGCTAGAGATGGGGGTGGCAATCAGCCCCAGCATTTT. Its translation: CSARDGGGNQPQHF.

This clonotype came up many times. The rearrangement links TRBV12-3 or TRBV12-4 to TRBJ2-2; TRBD1 aligns across 10 bases. The CDR3 extends over 15 amino acids. J lost 7 bases, V lost 5 bases, and 7 bases had no gene match. CDR3 DNA: TGTGCCAGCAGTCCCCGGACAGGGGGAGGCGGGGAGCTGTTTTTT. It yields the protein CASSPRTGGGGELFF.

This chain links TRBV5-1 with TRBJ2-5, with a weak D call TRBD1 (6 bases). The CDR3 covers 14 residues. V was trimmed by 3 bases and J by 4 bases, leaving 13 bases between them. Germline V gene lookup returns CDR1 SGHRS and CDR2 YFSETQ. This chain's CDR3 is CASSSEPRGETQYF. CDR3 DNA sequence: TGCGCCAGCAGCTCCGAGCCCAGGGGAGAGACCCAGTACTTC.

In its sample, this clonotype was seen many times. The rearrangement links TRBV7-3 to TRBJ2-2, with 9 bases that match TRBD2. The V gene end was trimmed by 3 bases and the J gene end by 6 bases; junction bases not matched to a gene: 11. Germline CDR1 SGHTA, CDR2 FQGTGA. The CDR3 totals 17 residues. Here the CDR3 reads CASSFGRLAGRPGELFF. CDR3 DNA: TGTGCCAGCAGCTTTGGGAGGCTAGCGGGGCGTCCCGGGGAGCTGTTTTTT.

At least ten counts were recorded for this clonotype. DNA of the CDR3: TGCGCCAGCAGCCCCCAGGGGAAGGGACTAGGCTACGAGCAGTACTTC. Translating gives CASSPQGKGLGYEQYF. The V gene is TRBV5-1, the J gene TRBJ2-7, with 8 positions matching TRBD2. Germline trimming cut 4 bases from V and 3 bases from J; bases unmatched to any gene: 12. This CDR3 comprises 16 residues. Germline lookup yields CDR1 SGHRS and CDR2 YFSETQ.

This clonotype was detected many times. The CDR3 sequence: CASSFREDEQYF. The CDR3 region has the DNA TGTGCCAGCAGCTTCCGGGAGGACGAGCAGTACTTC. The chain uses TRBV5-6 and TRBJ2-7; 7 positions agree with TRBD2. The trim removed 2 bases at V and 5 bases at J, leaving 1 base unmatched. The CDR3 extends over 12 amino acids. Looked up from germline, CDR1 is SGHDT and CDR2 is YYEEEE.

V usage is TRBV11-2 and J usage is TRBJ1-2; TRBD1 matches 7 bases. This CDR3 region has 16 residues. The V gene end was trimmed by 1 base and the J gene end by 4 bases; junction bases not matched to a gene: 9. Germline assignment: CDR1 SGHAT and CDR2 FQNNGV. This chain's CDR3 is CASSLAGTARRYGYTF. The CDR3 nucleotides are TGTGCCAGCAGCTTAGCAGGGACAGCCAGACGCTATGGCTACACCTTC.

This clonotype was counted at least ten times. The chain combines TRBV28 with TRBJ1-2, with TRBD1 matching over 9 bases. V shed 5 bases and J 7 bases; nucleotides not matched to a gene: 11. The CDR3 has 15 amino acids. CDR1 is MDHEN and CDR2 is SYDVKM in the germline V gene. CDR3 protein: CASSPPGTGISGYTF. The DNA of the CDR3 is TGTGCCAGCAGTCCCCCCGGGACAGGGATCAGTGGCTACACCTTC.

This clonotype was seen ten or more times. The V and J genes are TRBV9 and TRBJ1-5; no definite D call. The ends were cut back, 3 bases at V and 6 bases at J, with 16 bases in the middle. Germline V gene data show CDR1 as SGDLS and CDR2 as YYNGEE. The CDR3 loop spans 15 amino acids. CDR3 sequence: CASSADGLGTQPQHF. The DNA for the CDR3 is TGTGCCAGCAGCGCCGACGGGCTGGGTACTCAGCCCCAGCATTTT.

V gene TRBV28 combines with J gene TRBJ1-5; D gene ambiguous. This CDR3 comprises 15 residues. Trimming cost V 3 bases and J 4 bases, with 13 bases left between them. Germline CDR1 is MDHEN and CDR2 is SYDVKM. The CDR3 here is CASSFLEDVNQPQHF. As DNA, the CDR3 is TGTGCCAGCAGTTTTCTGGAGGACGTGAATCAGCCCCAGCATTTT.

The sample holds a few counts of this clonotype. The rearrangement joins TRBV10-3 to TRBJ2-5; D might be TRBD1 (6 bases). The CDR3 spans 13 residues. Trimming shortened V by 4 bases and J by 2 bases, and 8 bases separated the two germline ends. Germline V gene lookup returns CDR1 ENHRY and CDR2 SYGVKD. DNA for the CDR3: TGTGCCATCAGTGGGACAGCTCAAGAGACCCAGTACTTC. This gives the protein CAISGTAQETQYF.

The rearrangement links TRBV7-2 to TRBJ2-7; D remains ambiguous. Trimming left V 7 bases short and J 1 base short, with 11 bases between. CDR1 and CDR2 (germline): SGHTA, FQGNSA. CDR3 length: 13 residues. CDR3 residues: CASMLSQSYEQYF. Here the CDR3 DNA reads TGTGCCAGCATGCTTAGCCAATCCTACGAGCAGTACTTC. The whole variable domain, remainder taken from reference TRBV7-2 and TRBJ2-7, is GAGVSQSPSNKVTEKGKDVELRCDPISGHTALYWYRQSLGQGLEFLIYFQGNSAPDKSGLPSDRFSAERTGGSVSTLTIQRTQQEDSAVYLCASMLSQSYEQYFGPGTRLTVT.

Ten or more counts support this clonotype. The gene calls are TRBV27 and TRBJ2-1; 10 positions match TRBD1. The length of the CDR3 is 13 residues. CDR1 is MNHEY and CDR2 is SMNVEV in the germline V gene (reference sequence). V lost 4 bases to trimming and J lost 10 bases; unmatched junction nucleotides: 4. The CDR3: CASSWTGGFEQFF. The CDR3 nucleotides are TGTGCCAGCAGTTGGACAGGGGGGTTCGAGCAGTTCTTC.

Many counts were recorded for this clonotype. The chain joins TRBV5-1 to TRBJ1-6; possible D gene TRBD1, 6 bases. CDR1 and CDR2 from the germline V gene are SGHRS and YFSETQ. Trimming took off 4 bases at V and 7 bases at J, with 9 bases between the two ends. The CDR3 runs to 13 residues. CDR3 bases: TGCGCCAGCAGCGTGGACAGCAATTCACCCCTCCACTTT. Translation gives CASSVDSNSPLHF.

The chain uses TRBV28 and TRBJ2-7, with 11 bases identical to TRBD1. The germline gives CDR1 MDHEN, CDR2 SYDVKM. Losses at the gene ends were 5 bases for V and 3 bases for J; bases not matched to a gene: 6. There are 15 residues in the CDR3. The CDR3 loop is CASSPPGQGDYEQYF. The CDR3 bases are TGTGCCAGCAGTCCTCCGGGACAGGGGGACTACGAGCAGTACTTC.

The V call is TRBV6-1, the J call TRBJ1-1; D uncertain. V was cut by 5 bases and J by 1 base, with 8 bases left in between. The CDR3 runs 13 residues. CDR1 and CDR2 (germline): MNHNS, SASEGT. CDR3 region: CASSRVRNTEAFF. The CDR3 nucleotides read TGTGCCAGCAGTCGCGTCAGGAACACTGAAGCTTTCTTT.

This chain uses TRBV11-2 with TRBJ2-3; TRBD2 matches 15 bases. The germline V gene has CDR1 SGHAT and CDR2 FQNNGV. Trimming took 1 base from V and 5 from J; bases not matched to a gene: 1. This CDR3 comprises 16 residues. The CDR3 DNA sequence: TGTGCCAGCAGCTTAGGGGGACTAGCGGGGGGAGATACGCAGTATTTT. Translating it yields CASSLGGLAGGDTQYF.

This clonotype was seen many times. J is TRBJ2-7 and V is TRBV5-1; possibly TRBD1 for D (5 bases). The germline V gene has CDR1 SGHRS and CDR2 YFSETQ. The V gene lost 4 bases and the J gene lost 0 bases, with 8 bases spanning the gap. This CDR3 has 13 residues. CDR3 protein: CASSLDNSYEQYF. As DNA, the CDR3 is TGCGCCAGCAGCCTGGACAACTCCTACGAGCAGTACTTC.

This clonotype was counted between two and nine times. This chain connects TRBV30 to TRBJ2-3, with a possible D match to TRBD2 (5 bases). The germline V and J ends were trimmed by 3 bases and 0 bases, with 16 bases remaining between them. Germline values: CDR1 GTSNPN, CDR2 SVGIG (reference sequence). This CDR3 has 16 residues. CDR3 in DNA: TGTGCCTGGAGAACCAAACTAGGAACTAGCACAGATACGCAGTATTTT. The encoded protein is CAWRTKLGTSTDTQYF.

This clonotype occurred many times. The chain carries TRBV2 and TRBJ1-1; D perhaps matches TRBD1 (6 bases). Germline assignment: CDR1 SNHLY and CDR2 FYNNEI. The CDR3 is made up of 12 amino acids. V shed 2 bases and J shed 10 bases, with 11 bases lying between them. CDR3 bases: TGTGCCAGCAGTGAACAGGGGTGGGGAGCTTTCTTT. The encoded protein is CASSEQGWGAFF.

This clonotype was seen a handful of times. The chain joins TRBV3-1 to TRBJ1-2, with 8 bases aligning to TRBD1. The germline V gene encodes CDR1 LGHDT and CDR2 YNNKEL (reference sequence). The CDR3 contains 14 residues. V shed 4 bases, J shed 7 bases, and the junction held 8 bases outside the gene matches. In nucleotides, the CDR3 is TGTGCCAGCAGCCTAAGCCAGGGGGCGGGTGGCTACACCTTC. Encoded protein: CASSLSQGAGGYTF.